Detailed here is one T cell receptor (beta chain). Its antigen is as yet unknown. This entry belongs to a study of beta chain features in type 1 diabetes. Study-level information: The samples had roughly 110,000,000 sorted cells examined in all. Overall study findings and caveats: A potential PCR bias toward shorter templates would be equal in patient and control samples. In every one of the four CD4+ subsets, TCRB CDR3s were moderately but significantly shorter in Type 1 diabetes patients.

The authors reverse transcribed all of the isolated RNA, so sequencing captured expressed TCRB transcripts. The assay was immunoSEQ multiplex PCR, and TCRdb's table has in-frame clones only and misses some. The table has about 280,000 clones, roughly 15% seen once. Per the germline V gene, CDR1 is SGDLS and CDR2 is YYNGEE. The V segment lost 3 bases and the J segment 10 bases; nucleotides outside the gene matches: 3. The CDR3 covers 12 residues. This receptor was taken from a man between 18 and 29 years old with type 1 diabetes. Sequencing was performed on naive CD4+ T cells from blood. The chain recombines TRBV9 with TRBJ2-1, with 8 bases lining up with TRBD2. The CDR3 nucleotides are TGTGCCAGCAGCGCGGGAGGGCAAGAGCAGTTCTTC. Translated: CASSAGGQEQFF.